This TCR beta chain was captured in a study of T cell responses to AZD1222 COVID-19 vaccine (dated by TCRdb to 2020 to 2023). Looking at the study overall: A total of approximately 250 trial participants underwent TCR sequencing, of whom roughly 210 had received two doses of AZD1222 and approximately 26 had received two doses of the MenACWY control vaccine. Trial participants were enrolled into age subgroups of 18-55, 56-69 and 70-plus years, which contained about 150, 28 and 57 TCR-sequenced participants, respectively. General findings and caveats noted by the study authors: Spike-specific TCR breadth and depth rose significantly after two AZD1222 doses compared with day 0 and with MenACWY recipients. Because no samples from the day 14 peak response were available, repertoires could be characterized only after the peak T cell response. The whole spike protein was spanned by vaccine-associated CD4 TCRs, and dominant responses were seen in regions 160-218 and 743-854. Participants were mostly white British, with more females than males. The authors suggested clonal diversity may have been underestimated. The 56-69-year group was small, and its depth increase did not reach significance, likely because of low power. Conclusions about previously exposed vaccinees are limited, since just six or seven AZD1222 recipients were seropositive for SARS-CoV-2 at baseline. Nearly half of unique spike-specific TCRs reportedly recognized epitopes outside regions mutated in the B.1.351 and B.1.1.7 variants.

The trim is 6 bases for V and 1 base for J, with a gap of 15 bases between the germline ends. According to the germline V gene, CDR1 reads MNHEY and CDR2 reads SVGAGI. Taken from cysteine to phenylalanine, the CDR3 has 15 residues. The entry retains the CDR3 DNA only, 45 bases that are in frame from base 1. This sample's time point label indicates: about 28 days (+/-7) after the second vaccine dose. Because spike-specific TCR depth and breadth did not differ between the two schedules, AZD1222 recipients who got a second dose at roughly 4 weeks were pooled with those who got a second dose at roughly 12 weeks. The vaccinee samples were drawn from two UK trials, COV001 and COV002, one of which was a single-blind randomized controlled phase 2/3 trial testing AZD1222 (ChAdOx1 nCoV-19) in healthy adults. For TCRbeta chain sequencing, PBMC samples were collected from trial participants at day 0 and at day 28 after the second dose.

Points on this clone: It has no known antigen specificity. Per-nucleotide qualities are absent, and no much larger clonotype sits a single base away.

The CDR3 regions of human TCRbeta chains were subjected to immunosequencing. As for the original processing: TCRs in the repertoires were compared against a reference library of SARS-CoV-2-specific TCRs that had been generated with the MIRA antigen-specificity platform. Breadth meant the fraction of unique TCRs that were SARS-CoV-2-associated, whereas depth meant the fraction of total T cells that were SARS-CoV-2-associated. Using the MIRA data, each spike-specific TCR was assigned both to the spike region to which the TCR was reactive and to a CD4 or CD8 class. Log10-transformed breadth and depth values were compared by one-way ANOVA with Sidak's multiple comparisons tests. TCRdb stores this immuneACCESS table with in-frame sequences only. Part of the clones is absent; in the studies checked, under half of the shortfall reflects unresolved V genes, and no reason is known for the rest. The V and J calls and clone size come from that table; D and trimming were worked out from the DNA. The sample includes more than 100,000 clones, with about 90% observed a single time. The ten most abundant clones make up about 7.7% of the sample.

The sample was peripheral blood, taken 28 days after the second AZD1222 dose. Recombination connected TRBV6-5 to TRBJ1-1; a tentative D match to TRBD1 spans 5 bases. The receptor's source is an adult who received the AZD1222 COVID-19 vaccine. The CDR3 here reads CASSRPGLQNTEAFF. In nucleotides, the sequence is TGTGCCAGCAGCCGCCCGGGACTTCAGAACACTGAAGCTTTCTTT.